What follows are 8 T cell receptor beta chains derived from one specimen sequenced in a study of metastatic and nonmetastatic thyroid tumors. TCRdb re-called clones via MiXCR from the PCR reads. The table includes roughly 23,000 clones, roughly 21% detected once. None of the patients had undergone any treatment ahead of thyroid surgery. Sequencing used blood. The receptors derive from a male donor with papillary thyroid cancer or a benign thyroid nodule (not recorded which). Some clones in this sample may be carry-over from other donors' samples.

This clone was seen more than once but under ten times. V and J are TRBV6-4 and TRBJ2-3; 8 nucleotides line up with TRBD2. The CDR3 length is 14 residues. The V segment lost 4 bases and the J segment 3 bases; nucleotides outside the gene matches: 3. Germline CDR1 is MRHNA and CDR2 is SNTAGT. DNA of the CDR3: TGTGCCAGCAGTGCTCAGCGGGAGACAGATACGCAGTATTTT. Protein: CASSAQRETDTQYF.

This clone is categorized as medium-sized. The chain has TRBV2 and TRBJ2-7; 8 bases fit TRBD2. V shed 6 bases and J 6 bases; nucleotides not matched to a gene: 10. Germline V lookup: CDR1 SNHLY, CDR2 FYNNEI. The CDR3 has 14 residues. The CDR3 nucleotides read TGTGCCAGCAGCGTTTCCGGGACTAGAATCGAGCAGTACTTC. Translating gives CASSVSGTRIEQYF.

Remarks on this clone: The junction departs from the called germline gene at one end, perhaps through a read error. The chain combines TRBV5-1 with TRBJ2-1; D remains ambiguous. Germline CDR1 reads SGHRS; CDR2 reads YFSETQ. The CDR3 runs to 14 residues. This chain's CDR3 is CASISLISYNEQFF. The CDR3 DNA reads TGCGCCAGCATCTCCCTCATTTCCTACAATGAGCAGTTCTTT. The complete variable domain, with remaining parts taken from reference TRBV5-1 and TRBJ2-1, reads KAGVTQTPRYLIKTRGQQVTLSCSPISGHRSVSWYQQTPGQGLQFLFEYFSETQRNKGNFPGRFSGRQFSNSRSEMNVSTLELGDSALYLCASISLISYNEQFFGPGTRLTVL.

The gene calls are TRBV4-3 and TRBJ1-2, with D unclear. Trimming took off 0 bases at V and 3 bases at J, with 11 bases between the two ends. The CDR3 is 15 residues long. Germline V gives CDR1 LGHNA, CDR2 YSLEER. CDR3 amino acids: CASSQEKGAYYGYTF. For the CDR3, the DNA is TGCGCCAGCAGCCAAGAAAAGGGCGCCTACTATGGCTACACCTTC.

This clone was seen ten or more times. This chain links TRBV5-1 with TRBJ1-4; D remains ambiguous. V dropped 1 base and J dropped 0 bases, with 7 bases sitting between them. The CDR3 length is 15 residues. Germline assignment: CDR1 SGHRS and CDR2 YFSETQ. CDR3 bases: TGCGCCAGCAGCTTGTTGTCTGCAACTAATGAAAAACTGTTTTTT. Protein sequence: CASSLLSATNEKLFF.

This clone was picked up a small number of times. The CDR3 DNA is TGTGCCAGCAGTTGTCAAAGTGAAGCTTTCTTT. Translated, it gives CASSCQSEAFF. This chain joins TRBV12-3 or TRBV12-4 and TRBJ1-1; D gene uncertain. V dropped 4 bases and J dropped 7 bases, with 7 bases sitting between them. CDR3 length: 11 residues.

The J gene is TRBJ2-7, the V gene TRBV20-1, with D perhaps matching TRBD1 or TRBD2 (5 bases each). Germline V gives CDR1 DFQATT, CDR2 SNEGSKA (reference sequence). This CDR3 is built from 13 residues. The V gene lost 3 bases and the J gene lost 3 bases, with 12 bases spanning the gap. The CDR3 here is CSASWDGDYEQYF. The DNA for the CDR3 is TGCAGTGCTAGTTGGGACGGTGACTACGAGCAGTACTTC.

This clone was seen repeatedly, ten times or more. This rearrangement joins TRBV3-1 to TRBJ2-5; weak D call: TRBD1 (5 bases). V lost 2 bases and J 7 bases, leaving 14 bases between the germline ends. The CDR3 loop spans 14 amino acids. The germline gives CDR1 LGHDT, CDR2 YNNKEL (reference sequence). CDR3: CASSQFQGSATQYF. CDR3 in DNA: TGTGCCAGCAGCCAATTTCAGGGTTCGGCGACCCAGTACTTC.